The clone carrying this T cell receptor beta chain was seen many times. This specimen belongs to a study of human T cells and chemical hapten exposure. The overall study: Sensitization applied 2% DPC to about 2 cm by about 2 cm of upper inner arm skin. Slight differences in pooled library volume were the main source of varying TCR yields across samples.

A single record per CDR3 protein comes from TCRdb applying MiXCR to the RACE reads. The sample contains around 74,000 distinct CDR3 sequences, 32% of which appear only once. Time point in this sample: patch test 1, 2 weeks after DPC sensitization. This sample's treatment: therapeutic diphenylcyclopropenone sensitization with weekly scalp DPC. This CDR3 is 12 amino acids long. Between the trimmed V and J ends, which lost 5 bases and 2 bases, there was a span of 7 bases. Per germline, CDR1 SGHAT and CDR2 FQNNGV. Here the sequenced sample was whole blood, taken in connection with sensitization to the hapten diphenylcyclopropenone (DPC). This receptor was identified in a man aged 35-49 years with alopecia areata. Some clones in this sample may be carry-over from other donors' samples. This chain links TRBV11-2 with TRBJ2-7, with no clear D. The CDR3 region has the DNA TGTGCCAGCAGCGTACAGACCTACGAGCAGTACTTC. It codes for CASSVQTYEQYF.